Listed below are T cell receptor beta chains from one sample, sequenced in a study of blood T cell repertoires in COVID-19. Sequencing used immunoSEQ multiplex PCR; TCRdb keeps in-frame clones, though not all of them. There are around 110,000 clones in the sample; 70% to 85% occur only once, and about 4.2% lies in the top ten. The sequenced sample was peripheral blood. The origin of the receptors is a woman between 65 and 79 years old with acute or convalescent COVID-19. Both conserved end residues are part of each CDR3. D genes are given only for firm matches. Size tells how often a clone was seen (once, few, many) or the class of an expanded clone, and some rows leave it out.

CASKLDRGQDEQFF,TGCGCCAGCAAGTTGGACAGGGGGCAGGATGAGCAGTTCTTC,.,TRBV4-1,TRBD1,TRBJ2-1
CASSQNSNQPQHF,TGTGCCAGCAGCCAGAATAGCAATCAGCCCCAGCATTTT,.,TRBV12-3/TRBV12-4,.,TRBJ1-5
CASSPTSGGSETQYF,TGCGCCAGCAGCCCCACTAGCGGGGGTTCGGAGACCCAGTACTTC,few,TRBV5-1,TRBD2,TRBJ2-5
CASSLQGRVSDGYTF,TGTGCCAGCAGTTTACAGGGCAGGGTCTCGGATGGCTACACCTTC,.,TRBV27,.,TRBJ1-2
CASSPYPPGGENTEAFF,TGTGCCAGCTCACCATACCCCCCCGGAGGCGAAAACACTGAAGCTTTCTTT,few,TRBV18,.,TRBJ1-1
CASSWGRRQPQHF,TGTGCCAGCAGTTGGGGCAGACGTCAGCCCCAGCATTTT,.,TRBV6-2/TRBV6-3,.,TRBJ1-5
CASSGARRNTEAFF,TGTGCCAGCAGTGGGGCCAGACGGAACACTGAAGCTTTCTTT,.,TRBV2,.,TRBJ1-1
CASSPDSRRAFF,TGTGCCAGCAGCCCGGACAGTCGGAGAGCTTTCTTT,.,TRBV7-2,.,TRBJ1-1
CASSQGGQDTEAFF,TGTGCCAGCAGCCAGGGGGGGCAGGACACTGAAGCTTTCTTT,.,TRBV4-2,.,TRBJ1-1
CASSSTGGNYNEQFF,TGTGCCAGCAGTTCGACGGGGGGCAATTACAATGAGCAGTTCTTC,.,TRBV6-5,.,TRBJ2-1
CASSQGTTRSRETQYF,TGCGCCAGCAGCCAAGGGACGACTAGATCTAGGGAGACCCAGTACTTC,.,TRBV4-1,.,TRBJ2-5
CAWSGRYTGNTIYF,TGTGCCTGGAGTGGCAGATACACTGGAAACACCATATATTTT,.,TRBV30,.,TRBJ1-3
CSVDSYNEQFF,TGCAGTGTCGACAGTTACAATGAGCAGTTCTTC,.,TRBV20-1,.,TRBJ2-1
CASSLGQGPGYEKLFF,TGTGCCAGCAGCCTAGGACAGGGCCCAGGGTACGAAAAACTGTTTTTT,few,TRBV11-3,TRBD1,TRBJ1-4
CASSRPRTGGPEAFF,TGTGCCAGCAGCAGACCGAGGACAGGCGGTCCTGAAGCTTTCTTT,.,TRBV13,TRBD1,TRBJ1-1
CASSPTSSDTQYF,TGTGCCAGCAGCCCGACCTCTAGCGATACGCAGTATTTT,few,TRBV7-9,.,TRBJ2-3
CASSESGFHTDTQYF,TGCGCCAGCAGCGAAAGCGGGTTCCACACAGATACGCAGTATTTT,once,TRBV5-1,.,TRBJ2-3
CAISEPPPFEQFF,TGTGCCATCAGTGAGCCCCCCCCCTTTGAGCAGTTCTTC,.,TRBV10-3,.,TRBJ2-1
CAISEWDSSYNSPLHF,TGTGCCATCAGTGAGTGGGACAGCTCCTATAATTCACCCCTCCACTTT,.,TRBV10-3,TRBD1,TRBJ1-6
CASSQTGTGGNYGYTF,TGCGCCAGCAGCCAGACCGGGACAGGGGGAAACTATGGCTACACCTTC,few,TRBV4-1,TRBD1,TRBJ1-2
CASSSRGYGGYTF,TGTGCCAGCAGCTCCAGGGGGTACGGTGGCTACACCTTC,few,TRBV7-9,TRBD1,TRBJ1-2
CASSSSDTQYF,TGTGCCAGCAGCTCAAGCGATACGCAGTATTTT,.,TRBV11-2,.,TRBJ2-3
CASSYSRDTDEQFF,TGTGCCAGCAGTTACTCGAGGGACACGGATGAGCAGTTCTTC,.,TRBV6-5,.,TRBJ2-1
CASSLARTLNEKLFF,TGTGCCAGCAGCTTAGCCCGGACATTGAATGAAAAACTGTTTTTT,.,TRBV7-2,.,TRBJ1-4
CASRRQPAYEQYF,TGTGCCAGCCGTAGACAGCCGGCCTACGAGCAGTACTTC,few,TRBV6-5,.,TRBJ2-7
CASSGRLAGGTLYNEQFF,TGTGCCAGCAGCGGTCGACTGGCGGGGGGCACCTTATACAATGAGCAGTTCTTC,.,TRBV3-1/TRBV3-2,TRBD2,TRBJ2-1
CASSSSGGVNTEAFF,TGTGCCAGCAGCTCTTCAGGGGGAGTGAACACTGAAGCTTTCTTT,.,TRBV11-2,TRBD1,TRBJ1-1